This TCR beta chain was identified during a study of shared clonotypes between healthy human individuals. Study findings and constraints: Of the naive CD4 clonotypes, roughly 5.2% were shared across a few donors. Generation of non-shared clonotypes was less probable than generation of clonotypes shared by all four donors. Few donors limited the genetic and exposure-history diversity represented. Naive subsets generally had larger estimated richness than memory subsets.

A remark on this clone: Its antigen is unknown. Within the sample, other DNA sequences also encode this same CDR3.

TCRdb keeps only in-frame clones here, not all; method: immunoSEQ multiplex PCR. Here the sample spans approximately 1.5 million clones, approximately 98.5% being singletons. Trimming took 5 bases from V and 2 from J, leaving 12 bases between them. Germline loops: CDR1 SNHLY, CDR2 FYNNEI. The CDR3 has 14 amino acids. The sample was naive CD4+ T cells sorted from blood. Subset defined: CD45RA+ positively selected. This receptor was taken from a man between 25 and 39 years old in good health. The rearrangement uses TRBV2 and TRBJ2-5; TRBD1 is a possible D gene (6 bases). In nucleotides, the CDR3 is TGTGCCAGCAGTCTCGGACAGTATCAAGAGACCCAGTACTTC. It is translated as CASSLGQYQETQYF.